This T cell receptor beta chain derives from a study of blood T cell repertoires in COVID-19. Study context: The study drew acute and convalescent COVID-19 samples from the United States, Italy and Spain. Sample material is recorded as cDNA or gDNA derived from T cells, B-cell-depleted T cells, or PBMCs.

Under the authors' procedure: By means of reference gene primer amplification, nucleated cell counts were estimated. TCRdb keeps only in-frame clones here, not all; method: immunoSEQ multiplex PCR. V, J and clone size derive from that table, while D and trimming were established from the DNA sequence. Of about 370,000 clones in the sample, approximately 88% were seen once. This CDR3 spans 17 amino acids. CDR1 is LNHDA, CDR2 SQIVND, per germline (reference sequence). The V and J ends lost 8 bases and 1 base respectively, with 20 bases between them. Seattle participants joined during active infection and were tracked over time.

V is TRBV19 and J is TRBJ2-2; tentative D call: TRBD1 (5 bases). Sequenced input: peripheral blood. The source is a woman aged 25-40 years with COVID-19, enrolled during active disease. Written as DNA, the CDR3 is TGTGCCAGTTTCGCTCAGGGTATCTCGGGGAACACCGGGGAGCTGTTTTTT. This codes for CASFAQGISGNTGELFF. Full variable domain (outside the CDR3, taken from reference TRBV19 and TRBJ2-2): DGGITQSPKYLFRKEGQNVTLSCEQNLNHDAMYWYRQDPGQGLRLIYYSQIVNDFQKGDIAEGYSVSREKKESFPLTVTSAQKNPTAFYLCASFAQGISGNTGELFFGEGSRLTVL.